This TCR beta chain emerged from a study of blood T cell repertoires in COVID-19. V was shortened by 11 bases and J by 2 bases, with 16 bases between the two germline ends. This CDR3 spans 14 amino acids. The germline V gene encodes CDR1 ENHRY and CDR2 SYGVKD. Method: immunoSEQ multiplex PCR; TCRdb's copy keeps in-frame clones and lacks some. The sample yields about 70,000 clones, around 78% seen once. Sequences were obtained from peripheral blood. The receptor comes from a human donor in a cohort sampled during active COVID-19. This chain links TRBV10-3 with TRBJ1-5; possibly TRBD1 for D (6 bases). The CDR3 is CASKTGNGNQPQHF. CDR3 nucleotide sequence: TGTGCCTCTAAAACAGGGAACGGCAATCAGCCCCAGCATTTT.